One T cell receptor beta chain is described in this entry. Primers included in the PCR were 60 Vbeta and 13 Jbeta primers. Original methodology: Counted up in a later analysis, unique TCR beta chains came to roughly 80 million, with some 9.9 million shared. TCRdb's table, derived via immunoSEQ multiplex PCR, lists solely in-frame clones and lacks some. V, J and clone size are taken as reported in that table, and D and trimming were inferred from the DNA itself. The sample lists around 100,000 clones; approximately 81% were seen once. These data are taken from a study of cytomegalovirus exposure and HLA in healthy donors. In the study overall: Some 200 million T cells yielded 117 million unique TCR beta sequences, as an earlier analysis found. In an early release, HLA-typed donors contributed about 79 million unique TCR sequences.

The CDR3 length is 16 residues. Germline-derived CDR1 and CDR2 are SGHRS and YFSETQ. Trimming removed 5 bases from V and 6 bases from J; junction bases left unmatched: 13. Each donor was healthy, and each was a bone marrow donor. The clonotype originates from a woman in her late teens or twenties in good health and CMV-seropositive. Sequenced material: PBMCs. The rearrangement links TRBV5-1 to TRBJ2-7; TRBD1 matches at 11 bases. The CDR3 protein is CASSFGRDRGDSEQYF. CDR3 in DNA: TGCGCCAGCAGTTTTGGCCGGGACAGGGGGGACTCCGAGCAGTACTTC.